This entry lists 8 T cell receptor beta chains sequenced from one sample in a study of T cells in Graves' hyperthyroidism and ophthalmopathy. TCR beta CDR3 regions were amplified from RNA. First-round RT-PCR of the TCR CDR3 relied on the HTBI primer set. TCRdb itself ran the multiplex PCR reads through MiXCR, one entry per CDR3 protein. In the table there are hundreds of thousands of distinct CDR3 sequences, 38% of which are singletons. The material sequenced was blood. All receptors derive from a man aged 18-30 years with Graves' hyperthyroidism.

The chain combines TRBV7-9 with TRBJ2-7; 7 bases align to TRBD1. The CDR3 is made up of 14 amino acids. V dropped 2 bases and J dropped 5; count of bases not matched to a gene: 6. Per the germline V gene, CDR1 is SEHNR and CDR2 is FQNEAQ (reference sequence). The CDR3 nucleotides read TGTGCCAGCAGCTTACCCCAGGGGGTCCACGAGCAGTACTTC. It specifies CASSLPQGVHEQYF.

This clonotype was recorded at least ten times. V gene TRBV7-3 combines with J gene TRBJ2-7, with 14 nucleotides matching TRBD2. The CDR3 consists of 14 residues. Germline V CDR1 and CDR2: SGHTA, FQGTGA. V lost 4 bases to trimming and J lost 5 bases; unmatched junction nucleotides: 1. This CDR3 is CASSSGLAGDEQYF. The CDR3 DNA reads as TGTGCCAGCAGCTCGGGACTAGCGGGAGACGAGCAGTACTTC.

As for this clonotype: At one end, the junction sequence differs from germline, possibly due to a read error. The CDR3 region is CASGIWAAGTRYGYTF. The CDR3 DNA reads as TGTGCCAGTGGTATTTGGGCGGCAGGGACACGCTATGGCTACACCTTC. The chain carries TRBV19 and TRBJ1-2; TRBD1 is a possible D gene (6 bases). Germline V gives CDR1 LNHDA, CDR2 SQIVND (reference sequence). The CDR3 loop spans 16 amino acids.

This clonotype was observed many times. The CDR3, as DNA: TGTGCCAGTAGTACCCTAGCGGGCCAACGGGAGACCCAGTACTTC. This codes for CASSTLAGQRETQYF. The chain links TRBV19 to TRBJ2-5, with 8 positions matching TRBD2. The germline V gene has CDR1 LNHDA and CDR2 SQIVND (reference sequence). The CDR3 is made up of 15 amino acids. Unmatched junction bases numbered 9, after V lost 4 bases and J lost 5 bases.

V usage is TRBV4-2 and J usage is TRBJ2-7; D tentatively fits TRBD1 or TRBD2 (5 bases each). Germline loops: CDR1 LGHNA, CDR2 YNFKEQ. Trimming removed 4 bases from V and 5 bases from J, with 30 bases in between. The CDR3 totals 19 residues. CDR3 DNA: TGTGCCAGCAGCCTTCCGACGGGGCGGGTACCCGGGCATGTGAACGAGCAGTACTTC. It encodes CASSLPTGRVPGHVNEQYF.

The chain is built from TRBV7-9 and TRBJ2-2, with TRBD2 matching over 7 bases. Germline-derived CDR1 and CDR2 are SEHNR and FQNEAQ (reference sequence). Trimming at V came to 3 bases and at J to 6 bases, leaving 7 bases not matched to a gene. The CDR3 is 15 amino acids. The CDR3 DNA reads as TGTGCCAGCAGCTTGGTAGCGGGTCTAGCCGGGGAGCTGTTTTTT. Residues: CASSLVAGLAGELFF. Combining the CDR3 with reference TRBV7-9 and TRBJ2-2 gives the whole variable domain DTGVSQNPRHKITKRGQNVTFRCDPISEHNRLYWYRQTLGQGPEFLTYFQNEAQLEKSRLLSDRFSAERPKGSFSTLEIQRTEQGDSAMYLCASSLVAGLAGELFFGEGSRLTVL.

At least ten counts were recorded for this clonotype. The rearrangement uses TRBV2 and TRBJ1-2; D unresolved. The CDR3 length is 14 residues. Germline assignment: CDR1 SNHLY and CDR2 FYNNEI. Trimming stripped 9 bases from V and 4 bases from J, with 18 bases between. Here the CDR3 reads CARLLRTFPYGYTF. As DNA, the CDR3 is TGTGCCAGACTCTTACGAACGTTCCCCTATGGCTACACCTTC.

This clonotype was seen a handful of times. The chain links TRBV7-2 to TRBJ2-5; D remains ambiguous. V lost 1 base to trimming and J lost 2 bases, with 14 bases between them. The CDR3 spans 16 residues. Looked up from germline, CDR1 is SGHTA and CDR2 is FQGNSA. The CDR3 region has the DNA TGTGCCAGCAGCTTAGTCTGGACCGAGCCTCAAGAGACCCAGTACTTC. Amino acids: CASSLVWTEPQETQYF.